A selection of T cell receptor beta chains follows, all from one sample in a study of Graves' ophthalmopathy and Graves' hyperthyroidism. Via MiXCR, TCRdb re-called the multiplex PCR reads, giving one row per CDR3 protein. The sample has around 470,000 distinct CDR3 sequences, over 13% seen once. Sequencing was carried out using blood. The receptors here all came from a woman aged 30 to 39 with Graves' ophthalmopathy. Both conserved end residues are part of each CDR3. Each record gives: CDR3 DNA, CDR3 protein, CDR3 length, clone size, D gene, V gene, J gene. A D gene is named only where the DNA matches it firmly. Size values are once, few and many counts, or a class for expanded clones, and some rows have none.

CDR3 DNA: TGTGCCAGCAGTGATCTAACAGGGGGCGTTGAAGCTTTCTTT
CDR3 protein: CASSDLTGGVEAFF
CDR3 length: 14
clone size: .
D gene: TRBD1
V gene: TRBV6-1
J gene: TRBJ1-1

CDR3 DNA: TGTGCCAGCAGCTTCGGGCCACTAGCGGGGGGCCGGGAGACCCAGTACTTC
CDR3 protein: CASSFGPLAGGRETQYF
CDR3 length: 17
clone size: few
D gene: TRBD2
V gene: TRBV11-1
J gene: TRBJ2-5

CDR3 DNA: TGTGCCAGCAGCCAAGAGGGTTTTTACTCGGCCGAGCAGTACTTC
CDR3 protein: CASSQEGFYSAEQYF
CDR3 length: 15
clone size: .
D gene: .
V gene: TRBV7-8
J gene: TRBJ2-7

CDR3 DNA: TGTGCCAGCAAGCAGCGGGCCGACACTGAATCTTTCTTT
CDR3 protein: CASKQRADTESFF
CDR3 length: 13
clone size: .
D gene: .
V gene: TRBV12-3/TRBV12-4
J gene: TRBJ1-1

CDR3 DNA: TGTGCCAGCAGTGCAGATGTCCAGTCTCGGCAGTACTTC
CDR3 protein: CASSADVQSRQYF
CDR3 length: 13
clone size: many
D gene: .
V gene: TRBV12-3/TRBV12-4
J gene: TRBJ2-5

CDR3 DNA: TGCAGGCCCGCTGTTGGGGGTTACTACGAACAGGGGGTGATTTGGGAGGTGCAGTACTTC
CDR3 protein: CRPAVGGYYEQGVIWEVQYF
CDR3 length: 20
clone size: .
D gene: TRBD1
V gene: TRBV29-1
J gene: TRBJ2-7

CDR3 DNA: TGCAGTGCTAGCCTTGGCGATCAAAGGGCCCAGTACTTC
CDR3 protein: CSASLGDQRAQYF
CDR3 length: 13
clone size: many
D gene: .
V gene: TRBV20-1
J gene: TRBJ2-5

CDR3 DNA: TGTGCCAGCAGTAACAGGGGTGGCACTGAAGCTTTCTTT
CDR3 protein: CASSNRGGTEAFF
CDR3 length: 13
clone size: many
D gene: TRBD1
V gene: TRBV6-5
J gene: TRBJ1-1

CDR3 DNA: TGTGCCAGCAGTCTTGGACCGGGACAGAGCTATGGCTGCACCTTC
CDR3 protein: CASSLGPGQSYGCTF
CDR3 length: 15
clone size: .
D gene: TRBD1
V gene: TRBV27
J gene: TRBJ1-2

CDR3 DNA: TGTGCCTGGAGTGTACTGCTCGGGGCCGAGCAGTACTTC
CDR3 protein: CAWSVLLGAEQYF
CDR3 length: 13
clone size: many
D gene: .
V gene: TRBV30
J gene: TRBJ2-7

CDR3 DNA: TGTGCCAGCACTATGGGCCGGGAAGGGACCTATAATTCACCCCTCCACTTT
CDR3 protein: CASTMGREGTYNSPLHF
CDR3 length: 17
clone size: many
D gene: .
V gene: TRBV6-1
J gene: TRBJ1-6

CDR3 DNA: TGCGCCAGCAGCTTGGAGAGCGGGATAGGCACCGGGGAGCTGTTTTTT
CDR3 protein: CASSLESGIGTGELFF
CDR3 length: 16
clone size: many
D gene: TRBD2
V gene: TRBV5-1
J gene: TRBJ2-2

CDR3 DNA: TGTGCCTGGAGTGACGTGGGGGGCCTGGAGACCCAGTACTTC
CDR3 protein: CAWSDVGGLETQYF
CDR3 length: 14
clone size: few
D gene: .
V gene: TRBV30
J gene: TRBJ2-5

CDR3 DNA: TGTGCCAGCAGTCCGGAATCATCGGCCCCGGCGAGGGGCTACACCTTC
CDR3 protein: CASSPESSAPARGYTF
CDR3 length: 16
clone size: many
D gene: .
V gene: TRBV6-1
J gene: TRBJ1-2

CDR3 DNA: TGCGCCAGCAATTCGCAGGAGGACACTGAAGCTTTCTTT
CDR3 protein: CASNSQEDTEAFF
CDR3 length: 13
clone size: many
D gene: .
V gene: TRBV5-1
J gene: TRBJ1-1

CDR3 DNA: TGTGCCAGCAGCGGACCCGGGACAGGAACAGAGACCCAGTACTTC
CDR3 protein: CASSGPGTGTETQYF
CDR3 length: 15
clone size: many
D gene: TRBD1
V gene: TRBV2
J gene: TRBJ2-5

CDR3 DNA: TGTGCCAGCAGTAAATTCCCGGGACAGGGGAGCTATGGCTACACCTTC
CDR3 protein: CASSKFPGQGSYGYTF
CDR3 length: 16
clone size: .
D gene: TRBD1
V gene: TRBV6-1
J gene: TRBJ1-2

CDR3 DNA: TGTGCCAGTAGTATACCCGGGGGATTGAACACTGAAGCTTTCTTT
CDR3 protein: CASSIPGGLNTEAFF
CDR3 length: 15
clone size: many
D gene: .
V gene: TRBV19
J gene: TRBJ1-1

CDR3 DNA: TGTGCCAGCAGCTTAGCACTCCACCAAGAGACCCAGTACTTC
CDR3 protein: CASSLALHQETQYF
CDR3 length: 14
clone size: many
D gene: .
V gene: TRBV11-1
J gene: TRBJ2-5

CDR3 DNA: TGCGCCAGCAGCAGGACTAGCGGGAGGGACATTCAGTACTTC
CDR3 protein: CASSRTSGRDIQYF
CDR3 length: 14
clone size: many
D gene: TRBD2
V gene: TRBV5-1
J gene: TRBJ2-4

CDR3 DNA: TGTGCCAGCAGTGAAGCCCACGATAGCCCAAGGCATTTT
CDR3 protein: CASSEAHDSPRHF
CDR3 length: 13
clone size: many
D gene: .
V gene: TRBV6-1
J gene: TRBJ1-5

CDR3 DNA: TGCAGTGCTGTGCCGGGACAGGGCCGCAATCAGCCCCAGCATTTT
CDR3 protein: CSAVPGQGRNQPQHF
CDR3 length: 15
clone size: many
D gene: TRBD1
V gene: TRBV20-1
J gene: TRBJ1-5

CDR3 DNA: TGTGCCAGCAGTGAACGAGGTTGGGGCCGTGGATCACCCCTCCACTTT
CDR3 protein: CASSERGWGRGSPLHF
CDR3 length: 16
clone size: many
D gene: .
V gene: TRBV2
J gene: TRBJ1-6

CDR3 DNA: TGTGCCAGCAGCCGAGGGACGGCTAATCAGCCCCAGCATTTT
CDR3 protein: CASSRGTANQPQHF
CDR3 length: 14
clone size: many
D gene: .
V gene: TRBV6-1
J gene: TRBJ1-5

CDR3 DNA: TGCGCCAGCAGCACAGGGTACGATCAGCCCCAGCATTTT
CDR3 protein: CASSTGYDQPQHF
CDR3 length: 13
clone size: many
D gene: .
V gene: TRBV10-1
J gene: TRBJ1-5

CDR3 DNA: TGTGCCAGCAGCTTAGTCCGAGGTCAGCCCCAGCATTTT
CDR3 protein: CASSLVRGQPQHF
CDR3 length: 13
clone size: many
D gene: .
V gene: TRBV7-9
J gene: TRBJ1-5

CDR3 DNA: TGTGCCAGCAGGGGTGGGTTTGAAGCTTTCTTT
CDR3 protein: CASRGGFEAFF
CDR3 length: 11
clone size: many
D gene: .
V gene: TRBV2
J gene: TRBJ1-1

CDR3 DNA: TGTGCCAGCAGTGTCCGAGAACATGGGGCTGAAGCTTTCTTT
CDR3 protein: CASSVREHGAEAFF
CDR3 length: 14
clone size: many
D gene: .
V gene: TRBV27
J gene: TRBJ1-1

CDR3 DNA: TGTGCCAGCAGTCGGACTCGCACAGATACGCAGTATTTT
CDR3 protein: CASSRTRTDTQYF
CDR3 length: 13
clone size: many
D gene: .
V gene: TRBV6-2/TRBV6-3
J gene: TRBJ2-3

CDR3 DNA: TGCAGTGCTAGAGATTTCGGGGGCGACAGGAGCCTTCGGGGCGAGCAGTACTTC
CDR3 protein: CSARDFGGDRSLRGEQYF
CDR3 length: 18
clone size: many
D gene: .
V gene: TRBV20-1
J gene: TRBJ2-7

CDR3 DNA: TGTGCCACCAGTGATTTGAGTATCGGCCGTGGGGAGACCCAGTACTTC
CDR3 protein: CATSDLSIGRGETQYF
CDR3 length: 16
clone size: many
D gene: .
V gene: TRBV24-1
J gene: TRBJ2-5